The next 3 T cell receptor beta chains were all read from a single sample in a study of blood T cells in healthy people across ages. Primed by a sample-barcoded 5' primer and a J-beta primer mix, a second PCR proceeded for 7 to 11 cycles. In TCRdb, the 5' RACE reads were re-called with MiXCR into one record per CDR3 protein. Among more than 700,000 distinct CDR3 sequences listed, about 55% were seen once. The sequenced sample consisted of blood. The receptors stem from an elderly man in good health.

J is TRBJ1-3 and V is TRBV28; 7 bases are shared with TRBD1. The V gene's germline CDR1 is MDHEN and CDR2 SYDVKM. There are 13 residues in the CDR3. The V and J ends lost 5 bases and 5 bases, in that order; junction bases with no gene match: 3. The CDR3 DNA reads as TGTGCCAGCAGTCAGGGGGGGAGAAACACCATATATTTT. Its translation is CASSQGGRNTIYF. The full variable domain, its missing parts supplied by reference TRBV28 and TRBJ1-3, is DVKVTQSSRYLVKRTGEKVFLECVQDMDHENMFWYRQDPGLGLRLIYFSYDVKMKEKGDIPEGYSVSREKKERFSLILESASTNQTSMYLCASSQGGRNTIYFGEGSWLTVV.

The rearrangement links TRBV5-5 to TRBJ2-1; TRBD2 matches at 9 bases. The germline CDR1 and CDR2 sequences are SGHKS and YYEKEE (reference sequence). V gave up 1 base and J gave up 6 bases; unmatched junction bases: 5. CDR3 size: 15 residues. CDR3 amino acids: CASSLSLAGFNEQFF. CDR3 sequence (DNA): TGTGCCAGCAGCTTGTCCCTAGCGGGGTTCAATGAGCAGTTCTTC. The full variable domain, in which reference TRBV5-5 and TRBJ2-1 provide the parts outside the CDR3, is DAGVTQSPTHLIKTRGQQVTLRCSPISGHKSVSWYQQVLGQGPQFIFQYYEKEERGRGNFPDRFSARQFPNYSSELNVNALLLGDSALYLCASSLSLAGFNEQFFGPGTRLTVL.

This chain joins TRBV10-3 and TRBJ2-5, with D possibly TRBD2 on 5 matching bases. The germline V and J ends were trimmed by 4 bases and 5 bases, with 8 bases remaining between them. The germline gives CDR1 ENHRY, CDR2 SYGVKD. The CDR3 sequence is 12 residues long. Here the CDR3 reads CAISVAPETQYF. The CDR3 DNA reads TGTGCCATCAGTGTAGCGCCCGAGACCCAGTACTTC.